The next 17 T cell receptor beta chains were all read from a single sample in a study of blood T cell repertoires in COVID-19. The assay was immunoSEQ multiplex PCR, and TCRdb's table has in-frame clones only and misses some. This table has tens of thousands of clones, approximately 90% appearing once. Sequenced material: peripheral blood. The receptors come from a man aged 55 to 70 with acute or convalescent COVID-19.

The J gene is TRBJ2-3, the V gene TRBV27; 8 bases match TRBD1. This CDR3 spans 14 amino acids. The V gene end was trimmed by 6 bases and the J gene end by 0 bases; junction bases not matched to a gene: 2. The germline CDR1 and CDR2 sequences are MNHEY and SMNVEV (reference sequence). In DNA, the CDR3 is TGTGCCAGCAGGACAGGGGTTAGCACAGATACGCAGTATTTT. It codes for CASRTGVSTDTQYF.

The genes are TRBV7-2 and TRBJ1-2; 7 bases align to TRBD1. The CDR3 consists of 13 residues. With V trimmed by 3 bases and J by 9 bases, 7 bases remained unmatched. Germline V gives CDR1 SGHTA, CDR2 FQGNSA. The chain's CDR3 is CASSLTGNGRYTF. The DNA for the CDR3 is TGTGCCAGCAGCTTGACAGGGAATGGTCGCTACACCTTC.

The chain combines TRBV2 with TRBJ2-7; D gene uncertain. The ends were cut back, 5 bases at V and 0 bases at J, with 5 bases in the middle. CDR3 length equals 12 residues. From germline, CDR1 is SNHLY and CDR2 FYNNEI. The chain's CDR3 is CASSLSSYEQYF. The CDR3 DNA reads TGTGCCAGCAGTCTGAGCTCCTACGAGCAGTACTTC.

As DNA, the CDR3 is TGTGCCAGTAGTATTTCCCACGGGACAGGTCTAACGAGCAATCAGCCCCAGCATTTT. It yields the protein CASSISHGTGLTSNQPQHF. The V call is TRBV19, the J call TRBJ1-5; TRBD1 agrees at 8 bases. The CDR3 is 19 residues long. V lost 3 bases and J lost 1; bases outside the gene matches: 14. CDR1 is LNHDA and CDR2 is SQIVND in the germline V gene (reference sequence). Based on the CDR3 plus reference TRBV19 and TRBJ1-5, the full variable domain is DGGITQSPKYLFRKEGQNVTLSCEQNLNHDAMYWYRQDPGQGLRLIYYSQIVNDFQKGDIAEGYSVSREKKESFPLTVTSAQKNPTAFYLCASSISHGTGLTSNQPQHFGDGTRLSIL.

The chain combines TRBV4-1 with TRBJ1-1; the D is unclear. With 1 base removed from V and 3 bases from J, the gap between germline ends came to 12 bases. This CDR3 contains 15 residues. Germline CDR1 and CDR2: MGHRA and YSYEKL. CDR3 nucleotides: TGCGCCAGCAGCCAAGCTTCCTCTCGGGACACTGAAGCTTTCTTT. This codes for CASSQASSRDTEAFF.

This chain links TRBV9 with TRBJ1-3; no reliable D call. This CDR3 has 13 amino acids. Germline-derived CDR1 and CDR2 are SGDLS and YYNGEE. With 3 bases removed from V and 4 bases from J, the gap between germline ends came to 8 bases. In DNA, the CDR3 is TGTGCCAGCAGCGCGCTATGGGGAAACACCATATATTTT. This encodes CASSALWGNTIYF.

The genes are TRBV5-8 and TRBJ1-2; TRBD1 agrees at 7 bases. Germline CDR1 is SGHTS and CDR2 is YDEGEE. V was pared by 2 bases and J by 3 bases, with 7 bases of the junction left unmatched. This CDR3 contains 15 residues. DNA of the CDR3: TGTGCCAGCAGCTTAAGACAGGGTGATTACTATGGCTACACCTTC. It encodes CASSLRQGDYYGYTF.

This clone occurred once. V usage is TRBV6-6 and J usage is TRBJ2-1; TRBD1 matches 8 bases. Germline-derived CDR1 and CDR2 are MNHNY and SVGAGI (reference sequence). With 2 bases clipped from V and 9 bases from J, the junction kept 6 bases outside the gene matches. This CDR3 contains 14 residues. CDR3 amino acids: CASSYPGTGREQFF. CDR3 in DNA: TGTGCCAGCAGTTACCCCGGGACAGGTCGTGAGCAGTTCTTC.

The chain joins TRBV6-6 to TRBJ1-1; unclear D gene. The CDR3 consists of 10 residues. With 5 bases removed from V and 7 bases from J, the gap between germline ends came to 5 bases. Germline V gene data show CDR1 as MNHNY and CDR2 as SVGAGI (reference sequence). CDR3 bases: TGTGCCAGCAGTGCGGTTGAAGCTTTCTTT. Its protein is CASSAVEAFF.

V gene TRBV19 combines with J gene TRBJ2-2, with D hard to call. The CDR3 runs to 13 residues. V was trimmed by 2 bases and J by 5 bases, leaving 6 bases between them. Looked up from germline, CDR1 is LNHDA and CDR2 is SQIVND (reference sequence). The CDR3 DNA reads TGTGCCAGTAGTATATTACGGACCGGGGAGCTGTTTTTT. This sequence encodes CASSILRTGELFF. Full variable domain (rest looked up from reference TRBV19 and TRBJ2-2): DGGITQSPKYLFRKEGQNVTLSCEQNLNHDAMYWYRQDPGQGLRLIYYSQIVNDFQKGDIAEGYSVSREKKESFPLTVTSAQKNPTAFYLCASSILRTGELFFGEGSRLTVL.

This clone has a single count. The chain joins TRBV2 to TRBJ2-1, with 7 bases aligning to TRBD1. V was clipped by 0 bases and J by 10 bases; unmatched bases: 9. The CDR3 extends over 15 amino acids. Per germline, CDR1 SNHLY and CDR2 FYNNEI. The CDR3 spells CASSEAGQGVGEQFF. The CDR3 coding sequence is TGTGCCAGCAGTGAAGCGGGTCAGGGGGTCGGCGAGCAGTTCTTC.

V usage is TRBV5-1 and J usage is TRBJ2-3; tentatively, D is TRBD2 (6 bases). CDR3 length equals 16 residues. V was cut by 1 base and J by 6 bases, with 18 bases left in between. CDR1 and CDR2 from the germline V gene are SGHRS and YFSETQ. CDR3 in amino acids: CASSLPGVAVKDTQYF. The CDR3 DNA reads as TGCGCCAGCAGCTTGCCGGGGGTCGCGGTGAAGGATACGCAGTATTTT.

This clone came up once. This chain connects TRBV10-2 to TRBJ1-1; no reliable D call. Per germline, CDR1 WSHSY and CDR2 SAAADI. This CDR3 contains 12 residues. The V end was cut by 5 bases, the J end by 2 bases, with 6 bases between. This CDR3 reads CASSSSNTEAFF. The CDR3 nucleotides read TGCGCCAGCAGTTCGAGTAACACTGAAGCTTTCTTT.

With respect to this clone: In the same sample, other DNA sequences code for this CDR3. This rearrangement joins TRBV3-1 (or the pseudogene TRBV3-2) to TRBJ2-5; no clear D gene. Germline lookup yields CDR1 LGHDT and CDR2 YNNKEL (reference sequence). The CDR3 totals 12 residues. Trimming shortened V by 0 bases and J by 5 bases, and 4 bases separated the two germline ends. CDR3 sequence: CASSQDIETQYF. The CDR3 region has the DNA TGTGCCAGCAGCCAAGATATCGAGACCCAGTACTTC.

In this sample, this clone turned up once. This chain joins TRBV5-1 and TRBJ1-3, with D unclear. The CDR3 length is 15 residues. Trimming cost V 0 bases and J 2 bases, with 9 bases left between them. CDR1 and CDR2 from the germline V gene are SGHRS and YFSETQ. The CDR3 loop reads CASSLVGNTGNTIYF. The CDR3 nucleotides are TGCGCCAGCAGCTTGGTTGGCAATACTGGAAACACCATATATTTT. Together with reference TRBV5-1 and TRBJ1-3, the CDR3 gives the full variable domain: KAGVTQTPRYLIKTRGQQVTLSCSPISGHRSVSWYQQTPGQGLQFLFEYFSETQRNKGNFPGRFSGRQFSNSRSEMNVSTLELGDSALYLCASSLVGNTGNTIYFGEGSWLTVV.

The chain recombines TRBV7-2 with TRBJ1-5, with 8 bases matching TRBD1. This CDR3 region has 15 residues. Germline V gene lookup returns CDR1 SGHTA and CDR2 FQGNSA. J gave up 0 bases and V 5 bases, and 3 bases lay outside the gene matches. The CDR3 sequence is CASSRTGLSNQPQHF. CDR3 nucleotide sequence: TGTGCCAGCAGCCGGACAGGGCTTAGCAATCAGCCCCAGCATTTT.

This rearrangement joins TRBV29-1 to TRBJ1-1; D ambiguous. Germline V gene sequence: CDR1 SQVTM, CDR2 ANQGSEA. Trimming took 8 bases from V and 5 from J, leaving 21 bases between them. The CDR3 covers 14 residues. CDR3: CSSSKYDPGTEAFF. CDR3 coding DNA: TGCAGCTCTTCCAAATACGACCCGGGGACTGAAGCTTTCTTT.